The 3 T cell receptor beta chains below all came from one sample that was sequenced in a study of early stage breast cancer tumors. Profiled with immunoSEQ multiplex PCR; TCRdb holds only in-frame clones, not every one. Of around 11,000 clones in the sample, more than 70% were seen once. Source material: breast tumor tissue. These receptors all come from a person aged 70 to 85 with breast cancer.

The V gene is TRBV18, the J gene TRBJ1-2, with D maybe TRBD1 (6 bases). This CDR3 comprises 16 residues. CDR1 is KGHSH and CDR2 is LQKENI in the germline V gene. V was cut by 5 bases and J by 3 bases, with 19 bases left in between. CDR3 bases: TGTGCCAGCTCAGCGTCGGCAGGGGTAAATGACTATGGCTACACCTTC. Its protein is CASSASAGVNDYGYTF. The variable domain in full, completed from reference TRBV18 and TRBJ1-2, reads NAGVMQNPRHLVRRRGQEARLRCSPMKGHSHVYWYRQLPEEGLKFMVYLQKENIIDESGMPKERFSAEFPKEGPSILRIQQVVRGDSAAYFCASSASAGVNDYGYTFGSGTRLTVV.

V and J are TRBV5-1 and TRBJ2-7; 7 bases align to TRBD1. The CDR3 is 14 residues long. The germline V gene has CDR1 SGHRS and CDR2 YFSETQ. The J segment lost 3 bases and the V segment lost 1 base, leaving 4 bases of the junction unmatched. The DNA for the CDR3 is TGCGCCAGCAGCTTGTCCGGGACAGTCTACGAGCAGTACTTC. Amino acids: CASSLSGTVYEQYF.

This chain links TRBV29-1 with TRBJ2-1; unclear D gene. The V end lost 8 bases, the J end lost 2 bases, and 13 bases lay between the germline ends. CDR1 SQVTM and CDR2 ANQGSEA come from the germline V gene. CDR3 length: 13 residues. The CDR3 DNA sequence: TGCAGCTCCTCTCCGTTCGCCTACAATGAGCAGTTCTTC. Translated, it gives CSSSPFAYNEQFF.